This T cell receptor beta chain is drawn from a study of T cells in Graves' hyperthyroidism and ophthalmopathy. RNA transcripts yielded amplified TCR beta CDR3 regions. The primer set for the first-round RT-PCR of the TCR CDR3 was HTBI. TCRdb re-called the multiplex PCR reads with MiXCR, one entry per CDR3 protein. The sample has a few hundred thousand distinct CDR3 sequences, about 20% seen once. CDR1 and CDR2 from the germline V gene are SGDLS and YYNGEE. CDR3 length: 14 residues. V dropped 1 base and J dropped 3 bases, with 10 bases sitting between them. This clonotype showed up just a few times. Material: blood. The chain joins TRBV9 to TRBJ1-1; D might be TRBD1 (5 bases). The source is a woman between 65 and 79 years old with Graves' ophthalmopathy. CDR3 sequence: CASSVSQGYTEAFF. DNA of the CDR3: TGTGCCAGCAGCGTAAGTCAGGGATACACTGAAGCTTTCTTT.